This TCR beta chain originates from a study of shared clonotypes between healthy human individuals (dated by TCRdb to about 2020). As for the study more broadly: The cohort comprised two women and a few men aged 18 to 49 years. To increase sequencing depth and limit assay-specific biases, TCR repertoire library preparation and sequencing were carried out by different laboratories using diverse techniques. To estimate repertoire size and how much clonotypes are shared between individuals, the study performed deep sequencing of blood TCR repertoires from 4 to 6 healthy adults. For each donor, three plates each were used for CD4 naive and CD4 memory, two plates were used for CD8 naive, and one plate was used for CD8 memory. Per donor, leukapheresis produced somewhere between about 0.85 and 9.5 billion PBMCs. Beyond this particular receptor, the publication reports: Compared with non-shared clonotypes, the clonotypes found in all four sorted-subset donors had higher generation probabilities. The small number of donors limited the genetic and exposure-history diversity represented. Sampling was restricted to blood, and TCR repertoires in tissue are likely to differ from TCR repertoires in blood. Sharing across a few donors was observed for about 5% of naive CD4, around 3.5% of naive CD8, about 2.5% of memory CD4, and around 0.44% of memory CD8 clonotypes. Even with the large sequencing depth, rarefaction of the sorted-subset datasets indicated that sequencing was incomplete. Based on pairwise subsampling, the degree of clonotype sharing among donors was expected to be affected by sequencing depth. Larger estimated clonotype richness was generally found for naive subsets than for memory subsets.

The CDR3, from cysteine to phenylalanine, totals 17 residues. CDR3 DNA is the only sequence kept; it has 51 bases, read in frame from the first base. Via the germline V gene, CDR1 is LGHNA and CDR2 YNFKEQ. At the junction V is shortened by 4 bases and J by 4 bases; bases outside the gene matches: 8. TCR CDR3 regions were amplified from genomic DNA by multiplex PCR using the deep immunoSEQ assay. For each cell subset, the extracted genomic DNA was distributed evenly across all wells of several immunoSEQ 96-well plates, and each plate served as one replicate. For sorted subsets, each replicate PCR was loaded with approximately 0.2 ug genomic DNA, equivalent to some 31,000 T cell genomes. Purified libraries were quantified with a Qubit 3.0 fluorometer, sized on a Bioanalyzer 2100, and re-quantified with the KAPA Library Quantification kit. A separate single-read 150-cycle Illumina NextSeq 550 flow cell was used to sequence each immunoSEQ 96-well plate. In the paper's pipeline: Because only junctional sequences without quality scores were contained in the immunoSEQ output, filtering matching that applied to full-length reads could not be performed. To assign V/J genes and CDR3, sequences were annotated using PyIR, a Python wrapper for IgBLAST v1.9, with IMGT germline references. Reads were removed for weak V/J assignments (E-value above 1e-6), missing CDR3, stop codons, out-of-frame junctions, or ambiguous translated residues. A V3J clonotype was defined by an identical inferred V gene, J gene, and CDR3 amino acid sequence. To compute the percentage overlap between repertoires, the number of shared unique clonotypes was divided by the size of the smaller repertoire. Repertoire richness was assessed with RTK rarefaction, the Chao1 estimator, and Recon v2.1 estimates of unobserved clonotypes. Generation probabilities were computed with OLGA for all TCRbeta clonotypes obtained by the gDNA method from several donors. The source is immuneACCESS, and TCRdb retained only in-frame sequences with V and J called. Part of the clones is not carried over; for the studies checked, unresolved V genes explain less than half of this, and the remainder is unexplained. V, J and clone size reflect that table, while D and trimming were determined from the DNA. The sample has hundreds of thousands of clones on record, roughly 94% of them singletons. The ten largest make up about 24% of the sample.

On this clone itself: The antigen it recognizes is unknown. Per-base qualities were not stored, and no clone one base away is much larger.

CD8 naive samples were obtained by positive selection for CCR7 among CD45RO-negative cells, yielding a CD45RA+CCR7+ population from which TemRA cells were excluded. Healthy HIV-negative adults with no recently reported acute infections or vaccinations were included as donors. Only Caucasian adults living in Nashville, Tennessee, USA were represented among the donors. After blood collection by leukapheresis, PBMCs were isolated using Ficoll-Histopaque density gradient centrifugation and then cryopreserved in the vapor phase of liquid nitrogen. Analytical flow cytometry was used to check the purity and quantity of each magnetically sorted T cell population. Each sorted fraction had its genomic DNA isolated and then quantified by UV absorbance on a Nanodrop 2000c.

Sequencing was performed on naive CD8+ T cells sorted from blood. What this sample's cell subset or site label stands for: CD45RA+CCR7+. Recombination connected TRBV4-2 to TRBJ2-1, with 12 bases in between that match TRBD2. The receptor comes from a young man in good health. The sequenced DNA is TGTGCCAGCAGCCCCTTTCTAGCGGGAGGGCAGTACAATGAGCAGTTCTTC. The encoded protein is CASSPFLAGGQYNEQFF.